The clone carrying this T cell receptor beta chain was counted ten times or more. The TCR beta CDR3 regions underwent amplification from RNA transcripts. HTBI-primed first-round RT-PCR preceded second-round multiplex PCR. From the multiplex PCR reads, TCRdb called clonotypes with MiXCR, one entry per CDR3 protein. The sample holds over a million distinct CDR3 sequences, about two fifths seen once. The data are from a study of Graves' ophthalmopathy and Graves' hyperthyroidism. Between the trimmed V and J ends, which lost 1 base and 5 bases, there was a span of 14 bases. This CDR3 spans 15 amino acids. Germline CDR1 SGHVS, CDR2 FQNEAQ.

This chain connects TRBV7-8 to TRBJ2-5, with D perhaps TRBD1 or TRBD2 (6 bases each). The source is an adult man with Graves' hyperthyroidism. Sequencing input: peripheral blood or thyroid tissue (not recorded which). The chain's CDR3 is CASSLDRGPRETQYF. CDR3 nucleotide sequence: TGTGCCAGCAGCTTAGACCGGGGGCCGAGGGAGACCCAGTACTTC.